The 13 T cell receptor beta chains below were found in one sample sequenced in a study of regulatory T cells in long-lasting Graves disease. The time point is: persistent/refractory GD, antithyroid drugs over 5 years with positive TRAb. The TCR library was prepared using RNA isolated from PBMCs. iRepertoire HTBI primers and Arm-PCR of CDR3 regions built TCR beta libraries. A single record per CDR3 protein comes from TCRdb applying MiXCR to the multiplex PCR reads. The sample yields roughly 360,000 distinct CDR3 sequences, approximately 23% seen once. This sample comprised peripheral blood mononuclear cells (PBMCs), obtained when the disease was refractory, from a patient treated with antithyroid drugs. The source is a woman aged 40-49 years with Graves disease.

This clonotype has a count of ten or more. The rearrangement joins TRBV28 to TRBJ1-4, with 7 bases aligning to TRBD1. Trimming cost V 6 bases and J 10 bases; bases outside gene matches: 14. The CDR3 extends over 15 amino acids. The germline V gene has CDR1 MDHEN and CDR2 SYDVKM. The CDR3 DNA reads TGTGCCAGCAGCCGCACAGGGGCCCCCGGCGGAAAACTGTTTTTT. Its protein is CASSRTGAPGGKLFF.

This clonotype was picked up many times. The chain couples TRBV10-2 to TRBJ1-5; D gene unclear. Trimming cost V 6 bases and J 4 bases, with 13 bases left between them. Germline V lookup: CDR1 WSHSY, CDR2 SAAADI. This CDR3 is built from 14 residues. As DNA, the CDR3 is TGCGCCAGCAGGGAAAGCAGCCCTAATCAGCCCCAGCATTTT. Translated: CASRESSPNQPQHF.

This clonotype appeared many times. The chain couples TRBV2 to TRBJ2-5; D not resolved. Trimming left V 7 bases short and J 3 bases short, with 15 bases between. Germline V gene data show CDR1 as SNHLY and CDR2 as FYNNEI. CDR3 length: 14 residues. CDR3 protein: CASNVQLPEETQYF. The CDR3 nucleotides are TGTGCCAGCAATGTGCAGCTCCCCGAAGAGACCCAGTACTTC.

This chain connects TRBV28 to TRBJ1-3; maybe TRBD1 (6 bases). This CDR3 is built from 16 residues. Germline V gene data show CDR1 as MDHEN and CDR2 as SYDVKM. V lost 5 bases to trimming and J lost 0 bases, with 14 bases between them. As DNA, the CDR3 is TGTGCCAGCAGTCCCGACAGGTTCTCCTCTGGAAACACCATATATTTT. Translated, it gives CASSPDRFSSGNTIYF. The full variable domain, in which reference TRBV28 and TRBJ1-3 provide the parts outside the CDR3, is DVKVTQSSRYLVKRTGEKVFLECVQDMDHENMFWYRQDPGLGLRLIYFSYDVKMKEKGDIPEGYSVSREKKERFSLILESASTNQTSMYLCASSPDRFSSGNTIYFGEGSWLTVV.

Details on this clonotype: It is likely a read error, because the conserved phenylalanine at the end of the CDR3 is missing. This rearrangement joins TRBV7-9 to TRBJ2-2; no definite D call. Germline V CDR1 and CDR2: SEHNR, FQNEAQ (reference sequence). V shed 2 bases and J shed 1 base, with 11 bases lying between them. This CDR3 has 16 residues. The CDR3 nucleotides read TGTGCCAGCAGCTTAAAGCGATGGGAGAACACCGGGGAGCTGTTTTCT. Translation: CASSLKRWENTGELFS.

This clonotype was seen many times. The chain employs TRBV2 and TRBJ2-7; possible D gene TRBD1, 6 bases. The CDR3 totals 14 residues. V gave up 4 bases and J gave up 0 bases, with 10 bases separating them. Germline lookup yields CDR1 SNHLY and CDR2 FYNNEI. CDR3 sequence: CASSVQGSSYEQYF. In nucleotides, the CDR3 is TGTGCCAGCAGTGTACAGGGCAGCTCCTACGAGCAGTACTTC.

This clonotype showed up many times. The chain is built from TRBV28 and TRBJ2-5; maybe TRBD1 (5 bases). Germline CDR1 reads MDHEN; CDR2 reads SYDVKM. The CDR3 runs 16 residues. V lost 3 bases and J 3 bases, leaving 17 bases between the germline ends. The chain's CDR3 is CASSFSWVAGKETQYF. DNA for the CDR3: TGTGCCAGCAGTTTTTCGTGGGTGGCAGGGAAAGAGACCCAGTACTTC.

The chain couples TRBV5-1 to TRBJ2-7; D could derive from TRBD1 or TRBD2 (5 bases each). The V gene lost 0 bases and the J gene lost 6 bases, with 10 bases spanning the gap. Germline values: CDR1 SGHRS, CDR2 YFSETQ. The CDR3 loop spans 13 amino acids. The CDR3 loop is CASSLAVGTEQYF. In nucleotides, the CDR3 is TGCGCCAGCAGCTTGGCCGTCGGGACCGAGCAGTACTTC.

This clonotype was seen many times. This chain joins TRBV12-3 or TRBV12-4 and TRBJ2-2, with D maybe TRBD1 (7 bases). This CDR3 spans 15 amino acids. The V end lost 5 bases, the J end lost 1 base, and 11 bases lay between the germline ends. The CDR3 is CASSRQGGNTGELFF. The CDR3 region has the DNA TGTGCCAGCAGTCGACAGGGAGGGAACACCGGGGAGCTGTTTTTT.

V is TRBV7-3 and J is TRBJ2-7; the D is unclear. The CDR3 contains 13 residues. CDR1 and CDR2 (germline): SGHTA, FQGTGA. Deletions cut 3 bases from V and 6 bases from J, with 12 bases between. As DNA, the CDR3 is TGTGCCAGCAGCTTGGTGTGGGAAGGCGAGCAGTACTTC. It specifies CASSLVWEGEQYF.

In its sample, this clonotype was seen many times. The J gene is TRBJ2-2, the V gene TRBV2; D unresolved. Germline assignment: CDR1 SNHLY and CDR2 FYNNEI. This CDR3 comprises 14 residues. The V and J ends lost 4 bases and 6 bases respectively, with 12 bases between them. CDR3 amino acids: CASSADISPGELFF. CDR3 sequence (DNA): TGTGCCAGCAGTGCTGATATAAGCCCCGGGGAGCTGTTTTTT.

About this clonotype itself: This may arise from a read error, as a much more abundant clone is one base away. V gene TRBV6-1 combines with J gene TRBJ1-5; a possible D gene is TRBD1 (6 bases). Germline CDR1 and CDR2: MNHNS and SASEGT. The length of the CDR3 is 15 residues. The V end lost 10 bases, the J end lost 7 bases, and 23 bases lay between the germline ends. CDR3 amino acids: CATLKRGAGYQPQHF. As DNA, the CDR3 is TGTGCCACCTTAAAGAGGGGGGCAGGGTACCAGCCCCAGCATTTT.

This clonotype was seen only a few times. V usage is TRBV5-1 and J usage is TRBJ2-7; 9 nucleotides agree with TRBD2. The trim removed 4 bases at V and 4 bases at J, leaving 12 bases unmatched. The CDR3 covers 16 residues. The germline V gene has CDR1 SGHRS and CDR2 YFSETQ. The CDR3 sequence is CASSPPVGSGSYEQYF. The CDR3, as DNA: TGCGCCAGCAGCCCGCCCGTTGGTAGCGGGAGTTACGAGCAGTACTTC.